Listed below are T cell receptor beta chains from one sample, sequenced in a study of T cells after yellow fever vaccination. One entry per CDR3 protein, called by TCRdb with MiXCR from the 5' RACE reads. Counted here are 300,000 to 400,000 distinct CDR3 sequences, about 8.7% occurring once; the ten biggest clones make up 15% to 20%. The input for sequencing was PBMCs, taken on the day of the first yellow fever vaccination. Every receptor here comes from a man aged 18 to 29 who received the YFV17D yellow fever vaccine. The CDR3 runs from the conserved cysteine through the conserved F or W. Each record gives: clone size, J gene, D gene, V gene, CDR3 DNA, CDR3 protein. D genes are given only for firm matches. Size tells how often a clone was seen (once, few, many) or the class of an expanded clone, and some rows leave it out.

many	TRBJ2-7	-	TRBV6-5	TGTGCCAGCAGTTACCAAGTACCAGGGGCCGAGCAGTACTTC	CASSYQVPGAEQYF
few	TRBJ2-2	-	TRBV24-1	TGTGCCACCAGTTTGTCCGGGGTCCATAACACCGGGGAGCTGTTTTTT	CATSLSGVHNTGELFF
few	TRBJ2-7	-	TRBV5-1	TGCGCCAGCAGCCCCGCCTCCGGAGCAGGGCCATCCTACGAGCAGTACTTC	CASSPASGAGPSYEQYF
many	TRBJ1-1	-	TRBV7-9	TGTGCCAGCAGCTTAGCCGGGGTCGGAGACACTGAAGCTTTCTTT	CASSLAGVGDTEAFF
-	TRBJ2-4	-	TRBV7-9	TGTGCCAGCAGCCCCACCAGGGAAAACATTCAGTACTTC	CASSPTRENIQYF
few	TRBJ1-1	-	TRBV6-2/TRBV6-3	TGTGCCAGCAGTTTTTTCGCTGAAGCTTTCTTT	CASSFFAEAFF
-	TRBJ1-5	-	TRBV20-1	TGCAGTGCTAGAGAAGGGAACAGCAATCAGCCCCAGCATTTT	CSAREGNSNQPQHF
-	TRBJ2-5	TRBD2	TRBV7-8	TGTGCCAGCAGCTTAGTCCCCCAGCGGGGGAGATTACTCCAAGAGACCCAGTACTTC	CASSLVPQRGRLLQETQYF
-	TRBJ2-1	TRBD2	TRBV29-1	TGCAGCTCCCTAGCGGGGCTGTACAATGAGCAGTTCTTC	CSSLAGLYNEQFF
-	TRBJ2-1	-	TRBV5-1	TGCGCCAGCAGCTTGGCAAAAGGAAAAACCGTGCGGTGGGAAGCCTACAATGAGCAGTTCTTC	CASSLAKGKTVRWEAYNEQFF
many	TRBJ1-6	-	TRBV5-1	TGCGCCAGCAGCTTCGACGTAAATTCACCCCTCCACTTT	CASSFDVNSPLHF
few	TRBJ2-3	TRBD2	TRBV5-1	TGCGCCAGCAGCTGGACTAGCGGGGCCGCAGATACGCAGTATTTT	CASSWTSGAADTQYF
few	TRBJ1-4	-	TRBV15	TGTGCCACCAGCCTTGACTGTCCAGGAGGTGAAAAACTGTTTTTT	CATSLDCPGGEKLFF
once	TRBJ2-1	TRBD2	TRBV27	TGTGCCAGCAGTATCGAAGGGACTAGCGGAAGGAATGAGCAGTTCTTC	CASSIEGTSGRNEQFF
many	TRBJ2-3	-	TRBV12-3/TRBV12-4	TGTGCCAGCAGTCCAAAGGGACTCATACCCGTCACAGATACGCAGTATTTT	CASSPKGLIPVTDTQYF
few	TRBJ1-6	-	TRBV7-2	TGTGCCAGCAGCTTTTCTCCAGGGAAACCCCTCCACTTT	CASSFSPGKPLHF
few	TRBJ2-7	TRBD1	TRBV7-3	TGTGCCAGCAGCTTACAGGGGGCGCTGGACGAGCAGTACTTC	CASSLQGALDEQYF
-	TRBJ2-7	TRBD2	TRBV7-2	TGTGCCAGCAGCTTATCCGGAGCGGGGGCCTACGAGCAGTACTTC	CASSLSGAGAYEQYF
few	TRBJ1-1	-	TRBV9	TGTGCCAGATCGAAGGCTGCCGGCACTGAAGCTTTCTTT	CARSKAAGTEAFF
few	TRBJ1-1	-	TRBV27	TGTGCCAGCGGGGGCCGGAACACTGAAGCTTTCTTT	CASGGRNTEAFF
many	TRBJ1-1	-	TRBV6-5	TGTGCCAGCAGTTACTCGGAGTGGTTCGAAGCTTTCTTT	CASSYSEWFEAFF
-	TRBJ1-6	-	TRBV20-1	TGCAGTGCTAGAGCTCAATTGTCACCCCTCCACTTT	CSARAQLSPLHF
-	TRBJ1-4	-	TRBV5-1	TGCGCCAGCACCGCTAATGCAGGGGCTGAAAAACTGTTTTTT	CASTANAGAEKLFF
many	TRBJ2-7	-	TRBV29-1	TGCAGCGTTTCCAAGACCGAGGGGGGCGAGCAGTACTTC	CSVSKTEGGEQYF
few	TRBJ1-2	-	TRBV19	TGTGCCAGCCGTGAAGGACGCGGTTATGGCTACACCTTC	CASREGRGYGYTF
-	TRBJ2-3	TRBD1	TRBV20-1	TGCAGTGCACACCGGGACAGGGGGACAGATACGCAGTATTTT	CSAHRDRGTDTQYF
-	TRBJ2-3	-	TRBV4-3	TGCGCCAGCAGCCAAAGTAGGGGGGGGGTCAATACGCAGTATTTT	CASSQSRGGVNTQYF
-	TRBJ2-2	TRBD1	TRBV7-6	TGTTCCAGCAGCTACAGGGGGCTTCAGAACACCGGGGAGCTGTTTTTT	CSSSYRGLQNTGELFF
-	TRBJ2-7	-	TRBV6-2/TRBV6-3	TGTGCCAGCAGTCCCGGTGGGACACCGTCCTACGAGCAGTACTTC	CASSPGGTPSYEQYF
many	TRBJ2-1	-	TRBV20-1	TGCAGTGCTAGAGATCGCGGACAGTCCTACAATGAGCAGTTCTTC	CSARDRGQSYNEQFF
few	TRBJ2-5	-	TRBV29-1	TGCAGCGTTGAAGAGTCCCGAGAGACCCAGTACTTC	CSVEESRETQYF
many	TRBJ2-1	TRBD2	TRBV3-1	TGTGCCAGCAGCCAAGATGCCGGGGGGGCCCCCGAGCAGTTCTTC	CASSQDAGGAPEQFF
few	TRBJ2-5	TRBD2	TRBV12-3/TRBV12-4	TGTGCCAGCAGTCCCCACGAACTAGCGGGGGGCCCTCAAGAGACCCAGTACTTC	CASSPHELAGGPQETQYF
-	TRBJ2-5	TRBD1	TRBV12-3/TRBV12-4	TGTGCCAGCAGCCTATTTTGGACAGGGACCCCCGAAACGCAAGAGACCCAGTACTTC	CASSLFWTGTPETQETQYF
-	TRBJ1-5	-	TRBV20-1	TGCAGTGCCGTGAACGTATTGGGGCCCCAGCATTTT	CSAVNVLGPQHF
many	TRBJ1-6	-	TRBV7-9	TGTGCCAGCAGCCACGGACGCCTTAATTCACCCCTCCACTTT	CASSHGRLNSPLHF
many	TRBJ2-1	-	TRBV2	TGTGCCAGCAGATACTACAATGAGCAGTTCTTC	CASRYYNEQFF
few	TRBJ2-1	-	TRBV20-1	TGCAGTGCTAGAGACAGAGACGGCAGCCGCTCCTACAATGAGCAGTTCTTC	CSARDRDGSRSYNEQFF
many	TRBJ2-1	-	TRBV4-3	TGCGCCAGCAGCCCCCTTACTGGGGGTGAGCAGTTCTTC	CASSPLTGGEQFF
-	TRBJ1-4	-	TRBV4-1	TGCGCCAGCAGCCAACCTGTGCACGGTTATAATGAAAAACTGTTTTTT	CASSQPVHGYNEKLFF
-	TRBJ2-4	TRBD1	TRBV5-5	TGTGCCAGCAGCCAACGGGACAGGTGGGCCAAAAACATTCAGTACTTC	CASSQRDRWAKNIQYF
many	TRBJ1-6	-	TRBV12-3/TRBV12-4	TGTGCCAGCAGCCCCCAGGTTAATTCACCCCTCCACTTT	CASSPQVNSPLHF
-	TRBJ2-4	TRBD2	TRBV20-1	TGCTGTGCTAGAAAAGCGGGGGGGCCCAAAAACATTCAGTACTTC	CCARKAGGPKNIQYF
many	TRBJ2-7	-	TRBV5-5	TGTGCCAGCAGCTTGGGTGACGGGGACGCTGCCTACGAGCAGTACTTC	CASSLGDGDAAYEQYF
-	TRBJ2-1	TRBD2	TRBV7-2	TGTGCCAGCAGCTCCCCTCACGGGACTAGCGGGGGCAATGAGCAGTTCTTC	CASSSPHGTSGGNEQFF
few	TRBJ2-7	TRBD1	TRBV12-3/TRBV12-4	TGTGCCAGCAGCGGCGACAGGGGCTACGAGCAGTACTTC	CASSGDRGYEQYF
few	TRBJ2-1	-	TRBV6-4	TGTGCCAGCAGTGACTCGGAATACAATGAGCAGTTCTTC	CASSDSEYNEQFF
many	TRBJ1-1	TRBD1	TRBV20-1	TGCAGTGCTAGAGATCGGTACAGGGGGCAGAACACTGAAGCTTTCTTT	CSARDRYRGQNTEAFF
-	TRBJ2-3	TRBD2	TRBV5-4	TGTGCCAGCAGCATCCGGACTAGCGGGGGCCAAGATACGCAGTATTTT	CASSIRTSGGQDTQYF
-	TRBJ1-1	-	TRBV4-3	TGCGCCAGCAGCCAAGAAAAGGGGCTCACTGAAGCTTTCTTT	CASSQEKGLTEAFF
few	TRBJ1-6	-	TRBV27	TGTGCCAGCAGAACGTTAACAGGAGAGAATTCACCCCTCCACTTT	CASRTLTGENSPLHF
-	TRBJ1-3	-	TRBV4-2	TGTGCCAGCAGCCCCCCGGGGCGAACCTCTGGAAACACCATATATTTT	CASSPPGRTSGNTIYF
-	TRBJ2-5	TRBD2	TRBV2	TGTGCCAGCAGTGTCGGCCTAGCGGGGGGAGAGACCCAGTACTTC	CASSVGLAGGETQYF
many	TRBJ1-5	-	TRBV12-3/TRBV12-4	TGTGCCAGCAGTTCGGACAACCCCAATCAGCCCCAGCATTTT	CASSSDNPNQPQHF
-	TRBJ1-5	-	TRBV3-1	TGTGCCAGCAGCCCAGGCGAGGGGGTAGGGCCCCAGCATTTT	CASSPGEGVGPQHF